A selection of T cell receptor beta chains follows, all from one sample in a study of glioma-infiltrating T cells after dendritic cell vaccination. Generated by immunoSEQ multiplex PCR, the TCRdb table keeps only in-frame clones and is missing some. The sample carries around 60,000 clones, around 86% recorded once. Material: blood, obtained after dendritic cell vaccination. Receptors were obtained from a human donor with glioblastoma. Both conserved end residues are part of each CDR3. A D gene is named only where the DNA matches it firmly. The listing skips clone size in some rows; elsewhere it reads once, few, many or a size class.

size: .; J: TRBJ1-2; D: .; V: TRBV27; DNA: TGTGCCAGCAGCTCCATCAGGGGAGGGGGCTACACCTTC; CDR3: CASSSIRGGGYTF
size: .; J: TRBJ1-2; D: .; V: TRBV6-5; DNA: TGTGCCAGCAGTTACTCCCGACAGAGCAACTATGGCTACACCTTC; CDR3: CASSYSRQSNYGYTF
size: .; J: TRBJ1-1; D: TRBD1; V: TRBV10-3; DNA: TGTGCATCCAGACAGGGGTTGGACACTGAAGCTTTCTTT; CDR3: CASRQGLDTEAFF
size: .; J: TRBJ2-1; D: .; V: TRBV11-2; DNA: TGTGCCAGCAGCTTAGTATACGGCAATGAGCAGTTCTTC; CDR3: CASSLVYGNEQFF
size: .; J: TRBJ2-7; D: TRBD1; V: TRBV5-1; DNA: TGCGCCAGCAGCCAGGGACAGGGGTATGTGTACGAGCAGTACTTC; CDR3: CASSQGQGYVYEQYF
size: .; J: TRBJ1-2; D: .; V: TRBV4-3; DNA: TGCGCCAGCAGCCAAGGTCTGTCGGGGGTGGGCTATGGCTACACCTTC; CDR3: CASSQGLSGVGYGYTF
size: .; J: TRBJ1-1; D: .; V: TRBV6-5; DNA: TGTGCCAGCAGTTATCAGGGTATGAACACTGAAGCTTTCTTT; CDR3: CASSYQGMNTEAFF
size: .; J: TRBJ1-1; D: TRBD1; V: TRBV5-1; DNA: TGCGCCAGCAGCATTCAGGGGGCCGGGATGAACACTGAAGCTTTCTTT; CDR3: CASSIQGAGMNTEAFF
size: once; J: TRBJ2-7; D: .; V: TRBV29-1; DNA: TGCAGCGTTGTGGGGCCAGGGAAATCCTACGAGCAGTACTTC; CDR3: CSVVGPGKSYEQYF
size: .; J: TRBJ2-1; D: .; V: TRBV19; DNA: TGTGCCAGTATGGGGAGGGGGGGCTCCTACAATGAGCAGTTCTTC; CDR3: CASMGRGGSYNEQFF
size: .; J: TRBJ2-1; D: TRBD2; V: TRBV6-4; DNA: TGTGCCAGCAGTGACTCGCCTAGCGGGGGGGGTGAGCAGTTCTTC; CDR3: CASSDSPSGGGEQFF
size: .; J: TRBJ2-5; D: TRBD2; V: TRBV14; DNA: TGTGCCAGCAGCCGACGACTAGCGGGAGGGCAAGAGACCCAGTACTTC; CDR3: CASSRRLAGGQETQYF
size: once; J: TRBJ1-4; D: TRBD1; V: TRBV5-1; DNA: TGCGCCAGCAGCTTGGGGGGACAGGGGAATGAAAAACTGTTTTTT; CDR3: CASSLGGQGNEKLFF
size: .; J: TRBJ2-1; D: TRBD2; V: TRBV6-1; DNA: TGTGCCAGCAGTGAAGCGGGGGGGAGTAAGCAGTTCTTC; CDR3: CASSEAGGSKQFF
size: few; J: TRBJ2-1; D: TRBD2; V: TRBV4-3; DNA: TGCGCCAGCAGCCAAGCTCTCGGGGGGGCCTACAATGAGCAGTTCTTC; CDR3: CASSQALGGAYNEQFF
size: few; J: TRBJ2-6; D: .; V: TRBV7-9; DNA: TGTGCCAGCAGCTTAAATTTTGGGCCTCCTGGGGCCAACGTCCTGACTTTC; CDR3: CASSLNFGPPGANVLTF
size: .; J: TRBJ2-7; D: TRBD2; V: TRBV11-3; DNA: TGTGCCAGCAGCTTAAACGGCGCGGGAGGGAACGAGCAGTACTTC; CDR3: CASSLNGAGGNEQYF
size: .; J: TRBJ1-5; D: .; V: TRBV30; DNA: TGTGCCTGGAGTCCCAGGGGCAAGAGCAATCAGCCCCAGCATTTT; CDR3: CAWSPRGKSNQPQHF
size: .; J: TRBJ1-4; D: .; V: TRBV12-5; DNA: TGTGCTAGTGGTTTGGCCCTAAATGAAAAACTGTTTTTT; CDR3: CASGLALNEKLFF
size: .; J: TRBJ1-6; D: TRBD1; V: TRBV6-5; DNA: TGTGCCAGCTGGGACAGGGATCCTTCACCCCTCCACTTT; CDR3: CASWDRDPSPLHF
size: .; J: TRBJ1-4; D: .; V: TRBV27; DNA: TGTGCCAGCAGTTTCTGGGAGCCGGGCAGGGAAAAACTGTTTTTT; CDR3: CASSFWEPGREKLFF
size: .; J: TRBJ1-2; D: TRBD1; V: TRBV6-1; DNA: TGTGCCAGCAGTGGGGGGGACAGGAGAAACTATGGCTACACCTTC; CDR3: CASSGGDRRNYGYTF
size: .; J: TRBJ2-3; D: .; V: TRBV2; DNA: TGTGCCAGCAGTAGCCTCTCAACAGATACGCAGTATTTT; CDR3: CASSSLSTDTQYF
size: .; J: TRBJ2-3; D: TRBD2; V: TRBV10-2; DNA: TGCGCCAGCGGGGGCGGGGGGGCAAAGCGGGCAGATACGCAGTATTTT; CDR3: CASGGGGAKRADTQYF
size: .; J: TRBJ1-1; D: TRBD1; V: TRBV5-1; DNA: TGCGCCAGCAGCTTGGATCCAGGGGGCATTGACACTGAAGCTTTCTTT; CDR3: CASSLDPGGIDTEAFF
size: .; J: TRBJ1-2; D: TRBD1; V: TRBV5-4; DNA: TGTGCCAGCAGCGTGAGGGACAGGGGGGTTAGGGCCTATGGCTACACCTTC; CDR3: CASSVRDRGVRAYGYTF
size: .; J: TRBJ1-1; D: .; V: TRBV29-1; DNA: TGCAGCGTTGAGGAGCGGAGGGGAACTGAAGCTTTCTTT; CDR3: CSVEERRGTEAFF
size: .; J: TRBJ2-5; D: .; V: TRBV19; DNA: TGTGCCAGTAGTTTCCCGAGAGGCGGAGAGACCCAGTACTTC; CDR3: CASSFPRGGETQYF
size: .; J: TRBJ1-5; D: .; V: TRBV10-3; DNA: TGTGCCATCAGCCGGGACAAATATAGCAATCAGCCCCAGCATTTT; CDR3: CAISRDKYSNQPQHF
size: .; J: TRBJ2-3; D: .; V: TRBV12-5; DNA: TGTGCTAGTGGTTTTGGCGGCCATACCACAGATACGCAGTATTTT; CDR3: CASGFGGHTTDTQYF
size: .; J: TRBJ1-4; D: .; V: TRBV30; DNA: TGTGCCTGGGAGGGCATCGCGCCCAACGGCAAACTGTTTTTT; CDR3: CAWEGIAPNGKLFF
size: .; J: TRBJ1-6; D: TRBD1; V: TRBV27; DNA: TGTGCCAGCAGTTTTGGGGCAGGGACAGGGAATCCACCCCTCCACTTT; CDR3: CASSFGAGTGNPPLHF
size: .; J: TRBJ2-7; D: TRBD2; V: TRBV6-5; DNA: TGTGCCAGCAGTCCCCGTAGCGGGGGAGATGGTGAGCAGTACTTC; CDR3: CASSPRSGGDGEQYF
size: .; J: TRBJ2-7; D: TRBD2; V: TRBV19; DNA: TGTGCCAGTAGTATGTTGACTAGCGGGGGGGCCTCCTACGAGCAGTACTTC; CDR3: CASSMLTSGGASYEQYF
size: .; J: TRBJ2-3; D: TRBD2; V: TRBV5-4; DNA: TGTGCCAGCAGCTTGTTGAATCTAGCGGGAACAGATACGCAGTATTTT; CDR3: CASSLLNLAGTDTQYF
size: .; J: TRBJ2-7; D: TRBD2; V: TRBV23-1; DNA: TGCGCCAGCAGTCAATCAGGGCGCGCCGGGACTAGCGGGAACGCCTACGAGCAGTACTTC; CDR3: CASSQSGRAGTSGNAYEQYF
size: few; J: TRBJ2-1; D: TRBD2; V: TRBV6-1; DNA: TGTGCCAGCAGTGAATCACTAGCGGCCGTCTACAATGAGCAGTTCTTC; CDR3: CASSESLAAVYNEQFF
size: .; J: TRBJ1-2; D: .; V: TRBV20-1; DNA: TGCAGTGCTAGAGGGGAGAGTGGCTACACCTTC; CDR3: CSARGESGYTF
size: .; J: TRBJ1-5; D: .; V: TRBV5-6; DNA: TGTGCCAGCAGCCTCCAGGGGTCGTTAGACAATCAGCCCCAGCATTTT; CDR3: CASSLQGSLDNQPQHF
size: .; J: TRBJ2-1; D: TRBD2; V: TRBV29-1; DNA: TGCAGAGTTGATTTGTGGGGACTAGCGCTCTTC; CDR3: CRVDLWGLALF
size: .; J: TRBJ2-1; D: TRBD2; V: TRBV10-3; DNA: TGTGCCATCAGTGAGCCCCCAAGCGGGGGGGCGGGTGAGCAGTTCTTC; CDR3: CAISEPPSGGAGEQFF
size: .; J: TRBJ2-7; D: .; V: TRBV10-2; DNA: TGCGCCAGCCTTGGGGCACACGAGCAGTACTTC; CDR3: CASLGAHEQYF